These 15 T cell receptor beta chains originate from one sample sequenced in a study of blood T cell repertoires in COVID-19. Here immunoSEQ multiplex PCR was the method, and the copy in TCRdb shows in-frame clones only, minus some. The sample has roughly 230,000 clones; roughly 89% are singletons. Sequencing input: peripheral blood. Source of these receptors: a woman between 40 and 55 years old who had recovered from COVID-19.

The chain employs TRBV6-5 and TRBJ2-1; D is possibly TRBD2 (7 bases). Germline V gene lookup returns CDR1 MNHEY and CDR2 SVGAGI. Trimming left V 2 bases short and J 2 bases short, with 10 bases between. This CDR3 is built from 15 residues. CDR3 sequence reads: CASSYVGGPYNEQFF. CDR3 in DNA: TGTGCCAGCAGTTACGTGGGGGGGCCCTACAATGAGCAGTTCTTC.

The V call is TRBV29-1, the J call TRBJ1-2; the D is unclear. Germline-derived CDR1 and CDR2 are SQVTM and ANQGSEA. V dropped 4 bases and J dropped 0 bases, with 18 bases sitting between them. This CDR3 is built from 16 residues. CDR3 region: CSVGDRVPLANYGYTF. CDR3 coding DNA: TGCAGCGTTGGTGATAGGGTACCACTAGCTAACTATGGCTACACCTTC.

This clone was observed once. The chain uses TRBV6-6 and TRBJ2-3; 9 nucleotides agree with TRBD2. The CDR3 consists of 12 residues. The germline CDR1 and CDR2 sequences are MNHNY and SVGAGI (reference sequence). DNA for the CDR3: TGTGCGGGGGGGCTAGCGGGAAATACGCAGTATTTT. It translates to CAGGLAGNTQYF.

This sequence joins TRBV12-3 or TRBV12-4 and TRBJ1-2; 9 nucleotides line up with TRBD1. The CDR3 spans 13 residues. J lost 8 bases, V lost 5 bases, and 6 bases had no gene match. The CDR3: CASSLTGGNGYTF. CDR3 DNA sequence: TGTGCCAGCAGTCTCACAGGGGGCAACGGCTACACCTTC.

The chain is built from TRBV27 and TRBJ1-2, with no clear D. Trimming took 8 bases from V and 3 from J, leaving 16 bases between them. CDR1 and CDR2 from the germline V gene are MNHEY and SMNVEV (reference sequence). The CDR3 runs 14 residues. The CDR3 reads CASSVGAGYYGYTF. As DNA, the CDR3 is TGTGCCAGCTCCGTTGGTGCGGGTTACTATGGCTACACCTTC.

CDR3 sequence (DNA): TGCGCCAGCAGTCATCGGGACACCATATTTAACGAAAGCTATGGCTACACCTTC. Translating gives CASSHRDTIFNESYGYTF. The chain has TRBV23-1 and TRBJ1-2; possibly TRBD1 for D (6 bases). TRBV23-1 is an open reading frame, and its role is uncertain. Trimming left V 3 bases short and J 4 bases short, with 24 bases between. This CDR3 comprises 18 residues.

This clone has just one count. V is TRBV4-3 and J is TRBJ1-6, with D perhaps TRBD1 (6 bases). V was shortened by 5 bases and J by 9 bases, with 20 bases between the two germline ends. The CDR3 has 16 amino acids. The germline V gene encodes CDR1 LGHNA and CDR2 YSLEER. CDR3 sequence (DNA): TGCGCCAGCAGCAGAGGTGGACAGTCCCTTCGTTCACCCCTCCACTTT. This sequence encodes CASSRGGQSLRSPLHF.

The chain has TRBV7-9 and TRBJ2-7, with D hard to call. Germline loops: CDR1 SEHNR, CDR2 FQNEAQ (reference sequence). The CDR3 covers 14 residues. V lost 1 base, J lost 0 bases, and 7 bases lay in between. The CDR3 nucleotides read TGTGCCAGCAGCTTAGACAGAACCTCCTACGAGCAGTACTTC. Residues: CASSLDRTSYEQYF.

The chain links TRBV7-2 to TRBJ2-1; no clear D gene. CDR1 SGHTA and CDR2 FQGNSA come from the germline V gene. The CDR3 has 13 residues. Trimming shortened V by 2 bases and J by 6 bases, and 8 bases separated the two germline ends. CDR3 protein: CASSLSSRNEQFF. The CDR3 nucleotides read TGTGCCAGCAGCTTATCCTCGCGCAATGAGCAGTTCTTC.

This chain joins TRBV24-1 and TRBJ1-5; D gene unclear. The CDR3 runs 14 residues. The germline CDR1 and CDR2 sequences are KGHDR and SFDVKD. The V end was cut by 3 bases, the J end by 1 base, with 6 bases between. The DNA of the CDR3 is TGTGCCACCAGTGATGGAGGGAGCAATCAGCCCCAGCATTTT. Encoded protein: CATSDGGSNQPQHF.

This chain joins TRBV25-1 and TRBJ2-2; 10 bases line up with TRBD2. The CDR3 covers 14 residues. The V gene end was trimmed by 3 bases and the J gene end by 6 bases; junction bases not matched to a gene: 1. Germline CDR1 MGHDK, CDR2 SYGVNS. The CDR3 loop reads CASSEGLASGELFF. DNA for the CDR3: TGTGCCAGCAGTGAGGGACTAGCGTCCGGGGAGCTGTTTTTT.

The J gene is TRBJ2-1, the V gene TRBV7-9; D gene ambiguous. The germline V gene encodes CDR1 SEHNR and CDR2 FQNEAQ (reference sequence). CDR3 length: 15 amino acids. Trimming cost V 5 bases and J 0 bases, with 11 bases left between them. The CDR3: CASSLFSRSYNEQFF. For the CDR3, the DNA is TGTGCCAGCAGCCTGTTTAGTCGCTCCTACAATGAGCAGTTCTTC.

The chain uses TRBV29-1 and TRBJ2-7; D remains unclear. The CDR3 has 13 amino acids. V shed 0 bases and J shed 0 bases, with 6 bases lying between them. The germline gives CDR1 SQVTM, CDR2 ANQGSEA. CDR3 bases: TGCAGCGTTGAAGACGGTGCCTCCTACGAGCAGTACTTC. It specifies CSVEDGASYEQYF.

This clone has a single count. The J gene is TRBJ2-4, the V gene TRBV7-8; D unresolved. This CDR3 has 16 amino acids. Trimming took 5 bases from V and 1 from J, leaving 15 bases between them. Germline V CDR1 and CDR2: SGHVS, FQNEAQ. The CDR3: CASSLHNVFAKNIQYF. The CDR3 DNA reads TGTGCCAGCAGCCTCCACAATGTTTTCGCCAAAAACATTCAGTACTTC. The variable domain in full, with the rest retrieved from reference TRBV7-8 and TRBJ2-4, is GAGVSQSPRYKVAKRGQDVALRCDPISGHVSLFWYQQALGQGPEFLTYFQNEAQLDKSGLPSDRFFAERPEGSVSTLKIQRTQQEDSAVYLCASSLHNVFAKNIQYFGAGTRLSVL.

J is TRBJ1-2 and V is TRBV6-5, with D unresolved. The CDR3 covers 13 residues. The ends were cut back, 6 bases at V and 7 bases at J, with 15 bases in the middle. Germline assignment: CDR1 MNHEY and CDR2 SVGAGI. CDR3 region: CASSPDKTAGYTF. CDR3 bases: TGTGCCAGCAGCCCAGACAAAACCGCTGGCTACACCTTC.